One and the same sample provided the 18 T cell receptor beta chains below, sequenced in a study of T cell changes during pregnancy in multiple sclerosis. The protocol was immunoSEQ multiplex PCR, while the TCRdb copy is restricted to in-frame clones and leaves out a portion. Seen here are 70,000 to 95,000 clones, about 93% observed once, and the top ten hold more than 0.45%. The sample was CD4+ T cells from peripheral blood mononuclear cells, taken in the second trimester of pregnancy. These TCRs come from a female donor with multiple sclerosis, enrolled in a pregnancy study.

The V and J genes are TRBV5-1 and TRBJ2-1, with D maybe TRBD1 (6 bases). Trimming removed 6 bases from V and 5 bases from J, with 18 bases in between. The germline gives CDR1 SGHRS, CDR2 YFSETQ. This CDR3 comprises 15 residues. CDR3 protein: CASKATGKVNNEQFF. In DNA form, the CDR3 reads TGCGCCAGCAAGGCAACAGGGAAAGTCAACAATGAGCAGTTCTTC.

This clone has just a few counts. The gene calls are TRBV19 and TRBJ1-4; D not resolved. The V and J ends lost 3 bases and 4 bases respectively, with 12 bases between them. Germline V lookup: CDR1 LNHDA, CDR2 SQIVND (reference sequence). This CDR3 has 15 residues. The CDR3 sequence: CASSIWASNNEKLFF. The CDR3, as DNA: TGTGCCAGTAGTATTTGGGCCAGTAATAATGAAAAACTGTTTTTT.

The CDR3 DNA follows: TGCGCCAGCTCACGGGGGGAAGGTGGGACTGAAGCTTTCTTT. Translated, it gives CASSRGEGGTEAFF. V gene TRBV10-2 combines with J gene TRBJ1-1; a weak D match, TRBD1 (5 bases). The CDR3 consists of 14 residues. The V gene lost 8 bases and the J gene lost 5 bases, with 18 bases spanning the gap. Germline loops: CDR1 WSHSY, CDR2 SAAADI.

With regard to this clone: The junction shows a germline mismatch at one end, possibly a read error. Within the sample, other DNA sequences also encode this same CDR3. This chain connects TRBV9 to TRBJ2-7; 8 bases are a match to TRBD1. Per the germline V gene, CDR1 is SGDLS and CDR2 is YYNGEE. The CDR3 is made up of 16 amino acids. The CDR3 spells CASSVDPRGRSEEQYF. The CDR3 DNA sequence: TGTGCCAGCAGTGTAGACCCCAGGGGGCGATCGGAGGAGCAGTACTTC.

This chain links TRBV28 with TRBJ2-7; TRBD1 matches at 11 bases. The CDR3 loop spans 15 amino acids. Germline V gene lookup returns CDR1 MDHEN and CDR2 SYDVKM. V was clipped by 6 bases and J by 5 bases; unmatched bases: 9. DNA of the CDR3: TGTGCCAGCAGCCAAGGTGGACAGGGGGCGGACGAGCAGTACTTC. As protein: CASSQGGQGADEQYF.

This clone has just a few counts. The chain links TRBV5-1 to TRBJ1-1; perhaps TRBD1 as D (5 bases). The CDR3 contains 14 residues. Germline V lookup: CDR1 SGHRS, CDR2 YFSETQ. The V end lost 3 bases, the J end lost 7 bases, and 16 bases lay between the germline ends. CDR3 region: CASSSGGRINEAFF. For the CDR3, the DNA is TGCGCCAGCAGCTCGGGGGGACGGATAAATGAAGCTTTCTTT. Based on the CDR3 plus reference TRBV5-1 and TRBJ1-1, the full variable domain is KAGVTQTPRYLIKTRGQQVTLSCSPISGHRSVSWYQQTPGQGLQFLFEYFSETQRNKGNFPGRFSGRQFSNSRSEMNVSTLELGDSALYLCASSSGGRINEAFFGQGTRLTVV.

V usage is TRBV11-2 and J usage is TRBJ1-2; 11 nucleotides match TRBD1. The V segment lost 5 bases and the J segment 6 bases; nucleotides outside the gene matches: 2. Germline V CDR1 and CDR2: SGHAT, FQNNGV. This CDR3 contains 13 residues. The CDR3 here is CASSRGQGDGYTF. For the CDR3, the DNA is TGTGCCAGCAGCCGGGGACAGGGGGATGGCTACACCTTC. Supplemented by reference TRBV11-2 and TRBJ1-2, the full variable domain reads EAGVAQSPRYKIIEKRQSVAFWCNPISGHATLYWYQQILGQGPKLLIQFQNNGVVDDSQLPKDRFSAERLKGVDSTLKIQPAKLEDSAVYLCASSRGQGDGYTFGSGTRLTVV.

The chain links TRBV5-1 to TRBJ2-5, with TRBD1 matching 7 bases. This CDR3 has 16 residues. Trimming took 3 bases from V and 1 from J; bases not matched to a gene: 9. Germline lookup yields CDR1 SGHRS and CDR2 YFSETQ. The CDR3 bases are TGCGCCAGCAGCTCCACCGGGACAGTGACCCAAGAGACCCAGTACTTC. Translating gives CASSSTGTVTQETQYF.

The chain couples TRBV6-6 to TRBJ1-1; the D gene is possibly TRBD1 (5 bases). Looked up from germline, CDR1 is MNHNY and CDR2 is SVGAGI (reference sequence). V lost 4 bases and J lost 2, with 17 bases in between. CDR3 length: 16 residues. The CDR3: CASSWGGRKGNTEAFF. CDR3 nucleotide sequence: TGTGCCAGCAGTTGGGGGGGTCGCAAGGGAAACACTGAAGCTTTCTTT.

The chain has TRBV9 and TRBJ1-5; no firm D call. The CDR3 length is 14 residues. The V and J ends lost 6 bases and 0 bases respectively, with 10 bases between them. The germline V gene has CDR1 SGDLS and CDR2 YYNGEE. The CDR3 DNA is TGTGCCAGCACCCCAGGCTATAGCAATCAGCCCCAGCATTTT. Translated, it gives CASTPGYSNQPQHF.

The gene calls are TRBV28 and TRBJ2-5; TRBD2 might be the D (6 bases). The CDR3 is 17 residues long. The V gene lost 5 bases and the J gene lost 1 base, with 20 bases spanning the gap. From germline, CDR1 is MDHEN and CDR2 SYDVKM. Here the CDR3 reads CASSDRDLLNSQETQYF. The CDR3 bases are TGTGCCAGCAGTGACCGGGACTTGCTTAACTCCCAAGAGACCCAGTACTTC.

V is TRBV18 and J is TRBJ2-3; possibly TRBD2 for D (5 bases). Per the germline V gene, CDR1 is KGHSH and CDR2 is LQKENI. This CDR3 spans 14 amino acids. V was shortened by 0 bases and J by 6 bases, with 10 bases between the two germline ends. The DNA for the CDR3 is TGTGCCAGCTCACCACCGGCTAGGGAGGATACGCAGTATTTT. It specifies CASSPPAREDTQYF.

The chain uses TRBV28 and TRBJ2-1; tentatively, D is TRBD1 (6 bases). With 5 bases removed from V and 1 base from J, the gap between germline ends came to 12 bases. The germline V gene has CDR1 MDHEN and CDR2 SYDVKM. The CDR3 has 15 amino acids. CDR3 bases: TGTGCCAGCAGTCCAGGGGACATTTCCTACAATGAGCAGTTCTTC. Translated, it gives CASSPGDISYNEQFF.

This chain links TRBV11-3 with TRBJ2-3; TRBD2 matches 14 bases. Germline V gene sequence: CDR1 SGHNT, CDR2 YENEEA. This CDR3 is 20 amino acids long. V was clipped by 5 bases and J by 3 bases; unmatched bases: 16. CDR3 amino acids: CASSPGTWGLAGEGTDTQYF. DNA of the CDR3: TGTGCCAGCAGCCCCGGAACGTGGGGACTAGCGGGAGAAGGGACAGATACGCAGTATTTT.

The chain joins TRBV9 to TRBJ2-3, with 7 bases lining up with TRBD2. The CDR3 spans 16 residues. V gave up 6 bases and J gave up 0 bases; unmatched junction bases: 10. Looked up from germline, CDR1 is SGDLS and CDR2 is YYNGEE. The CDR3 loop reads CASISYWRGSTDTQYF. The CDR3 nucleotides are TGTGCCAGCATCAGTTATTGGCGGGGGAGCACAGATACGCAGTATTTT.

J is TRBJ1-6 and V is TRBV14; tentative D call: TRBD1 (6 bases). Trimming took 3 bases from V and 5 from J, leaving 8 bases between them. CDR1 SGHDN and CDR2 FVKESK come from the germline V gene. The CDR3 runs 14 residues. The CDR3 spells CASSHSGDNSPLHF. The CDR3 nucleotides are TGTGCCAGCAGCCATTCAGGGGATAATTCACCCCTCCACTTT.

The rearrangement links TRBV5-4 to TRBJ2-2, with a tentative D call TRBD1 (5 bases). The V gene's germline CDR1 is SGHNT and CDR2 YYREEE (reference sequence). This CDR3 is built from 14 residues. Trimming left V 1 base short and J 7 bases short, with 11 bases between. Written as DNA, the CDR3 is TGTGCCAGCAGCTTGTTTGGACAAGACGGGGAGCTGTTTTTT. Translated, it gives CASSLFGQDGELFF. The whole variable domain, remainder taken from reference TRBV5-4 and TRBJ2-2, is ETGVTQSPTHLIKTRGQQVTLRCSSQSGHNTVSWYQQALGQGPQFIFQYYREEENGRGNFPPRFSGLQFPNYSSELNVNALELDDSALYLCASSLFGQDGELFFGEGSRLTVL.

The CDR3 loop reads CASSTKRGRDEKLFF. The CDR3 nucleotides read TGTGCCAGCAGCACCAAAAGGGGTCGGGATGAAAAACTGTTTTTT. J is TRBJ1-4 and V is TRBV9, with D tentatively TRBD1 (5 bases). The CDR3 consists of 15 residues. Trimming left V 4 bases short and J 6 bases short, with 16 bases between. Per germline, CDR1 SGDLS and CDR2 YYNGEE.